This T cell receptor beta chain was documented in a study of human T cells and chemical hapten exposure. TCRdb analysed the RACE reads with MiXCR anew, one entry per CDR3 protein. The data show tens of thousands of distinct CDR3 sequences, about 8.8% seen once. The sample holds many counts of this clonotype. Trimming pared 6 bases from V and 4 bases from J, leaving 10 bases between. This CDR3 is built from 13 residues. As to time point: healthy volunteer bleed at 2 weeks. Sequencing started from total RNA isolated from unfractionated whole blood. The receptor was isolated from a female donor in good health. Some clones in this sample may be carry-over from other donors' samples. The chain is built from TRBV12-3 or TRBV12-4 and TRBJ2-1, with a possible D match to TRBD2 (5 bases). The sample was whole blood. The CDR3 protein is CASSSTRYNEQFF. CDR3 DNA: TGTGCCAGCAGCTCAACTAGGTACAATGAGCAGTTCTTC.